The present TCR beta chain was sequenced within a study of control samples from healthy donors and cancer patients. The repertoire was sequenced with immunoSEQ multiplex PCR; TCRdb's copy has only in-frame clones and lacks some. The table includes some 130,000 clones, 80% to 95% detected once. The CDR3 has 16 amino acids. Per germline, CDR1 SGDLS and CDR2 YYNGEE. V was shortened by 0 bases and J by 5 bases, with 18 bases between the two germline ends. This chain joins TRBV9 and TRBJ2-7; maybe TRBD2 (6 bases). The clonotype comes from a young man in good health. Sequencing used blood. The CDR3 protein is CASSVATSSIVDEQYF. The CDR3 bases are TGTGCCAGCAGCGTAGCTACTAGCTCTATCGTTGACGAGCAGTACTTC.